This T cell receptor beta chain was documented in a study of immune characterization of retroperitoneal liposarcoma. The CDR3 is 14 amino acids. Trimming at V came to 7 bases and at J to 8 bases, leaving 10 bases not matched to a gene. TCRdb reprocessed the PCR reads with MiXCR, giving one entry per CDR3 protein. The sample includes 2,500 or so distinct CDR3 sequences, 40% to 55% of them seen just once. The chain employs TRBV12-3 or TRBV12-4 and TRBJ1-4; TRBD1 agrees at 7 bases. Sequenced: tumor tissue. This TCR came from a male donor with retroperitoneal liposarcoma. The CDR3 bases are TGTGCCAGCACAAACAGGGGTTTGAAGGAAAAACTGTTTTTT. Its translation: CASTNRGLKEKLFF.